The 12 T cell receptor beta chains given below trace back to one sample, sequenced in a study of blood T cell repertoires in COVID-19. TCRdb keeps only in-frame clones here, not all; method: immunoSEQ multiplex PCR. Of some 250,000 clones in the sample, around 84% were seen once. Sequencing was performed on peripheral blood. These receptors all stem from a woman aged 18-35 years with acute or convalescent COVID-19.

The rearrangement links TRBV14 to TRBJ2-5; possible D gene TRBD2, 6 bases. CDR3 length: 15 residues. The germline gives CDR1 SGHDN, CDR2 FVKESK. The ends were cut back, 4 bases at V and 2 bases at J, with 14 bases in the middle. CDR3 nucleotides: TGTGCCAGCAGCCGGGGTAGCGGCGTTCAAGAGACCCAGTACTTC. Residues: CASSRGSGVQETQYF.

The genes are TRBV2 and TRBJ2-3; 8 positions agree with TRBD1. The CDR3 is 14 amino acids. Germline CDR1 SNHLY, CDR2 FYNNEI. V was clipped by 8 bases and J by 2 bases; unmatched bases: 6. The CDR3 is CASGPGQDTDTQYF. CDR3 nucleotides: TGTGCCAGCGGTCCGGGACAGGACACAGATACGCAGTATTTT.

The chain uses TRBV6-5 and TRBJ1-1, with 7 bases aligning to TRBD1. The V gene's germline CDR1 is MNHEY and CDR2 SVGAGI. Trimming took 6 bases from V and 2 from J; bases not matched to a gene: 6. The CDR3 has 14 residues. In DNA, the CDR3 is TGTGCCAGCAGCCAGGGACAGTTCAACACTGAAGCTTTCTTT. Its protein product is CASSQGQFNTEAFF.

This rearrangement joins TRBV6-5 to TRBJ2-1, with a tentative D call TRBD2 (5 bases). The CDR3 extends over 16 amino acids. The germline V and J ends were trimmed by 4 bases and 7 bases, with 20 bases remaining between them. The germline gives CDR1 MNHEY, CDR2 SVGAGI. The CDR3 reads CASSFDWRAPWNEQFF. The DNA for the CDR3 is TGTGCCAGCAGTTTTGATTGGCGGGCACCCTGGAATGAGCAGTTCTTC.

This chain uses TRBV11-1 with TRBJ2-5; D gene unclear. The CDR3 is 15 residues long. Trimming removed 5 bases from V and 5 bases from J, with 18 bases in between. Germline loops: CDR1 SGHAT, CDR2 FQDESV (reference sequence). CDR3: CASSARRSLWETQYF. The DNA of the CDR3 is TGTGCCAGCAGCGCTAGACGGTCTCTCTGGGAGACCCAGTACTTC.

The chain combines TRBV30 with TRBJ2-7; 11 bases map to TRBD2. This CDR3 has 12 amino acids. Germline V gene data show CDR1 as GTSNPN and CDR2 as SVGIG (reference sequence). J gave up 7 bases and V 5 bases, and 4 bases lay outside the gene matches. The CDR3 protein is CAWEGLAEEQYF. The CDR3 nucleotides read TGTGCCTGGGAGGGACTAGCGGAGGAGCAGTACTTC.

This sequence joins TRBV27 and TRBJ1-4, with 9 bases matching TRBD1. CDR1 and CDR2 from the germline V gene are MNHEY and SMNVEV (reference sequence). Trimming cost V 4 bases and J 5 bases; bases outside gene matches: 5. This CDR3 has 15 amino acids. CDR3 sequence: CASSSTGTGNEKLFF. The CDR3 DNA reads TGTGCCAGCAGTTCCACCGGGACAGGGAATGAAAAACTGTTTTTT.

V gene TRBV4-3 combines with J gene TRBJ2-2; 10 bases fit TRBD1. Trimming cost V 4 bases and J 8 bases; bases outside gene matches: 10. The CDR3 is 16 residues long. Germline V gene sequence: CDR1 LGHNA, CDR2 YSLEER. In nucleotides, the CDR3 is TGCGCCAGCAGCCGCACCCCGGGACAGGGGCATGGGGAGCTGTTTTTT. Residues: CASSRTPGQGHGELFF.

The chain uses TRBV12-5 and TRBJ2-5; the match to TRBD1 covers 10 bases. The CDR3 runs 15 residues. Germline CDR1 and CDR2: LGHNT and FRNRAP. V trimming: 6 bases; J trimming: 4 bases; junction bases outside the gene matches: 8. The DNA for the CDR3 is TGTGCTAGTGGGAGGGACAGGGGATGGGGAGAGACCCAGTACTTC. It codes for CASGRDRGWGETQYF.

The J gene is TRBJ2-1, the V gene TRBV11-3; TRBD2 matches 7 bases. The CDR3 consists of 16 residues. From germline, CDR1 is SGHNT and CDR2 YENEEA. Trimming at V came to 0 bases and at J to 9 bases, leaving 11 bases not matched to a gene. The CDR3 sequence is CASSLDGRAGSLEQFF. CDR3 DNA: TGTGCCAGCAGCTTAGATGGAAGAGCGGGATCACTTGAGCAGTTCTTC.

The chain recombines TRBV19 with TRBJ1-2; 8 bases map to TRBD1. V was pared by 4 bases and J by 5 bases, with 6 bases of the junction left unmatched. CDR3 length: 14 residues. Germline CDR1 LNHDA, CDR2 SQIVND (reference sequence). CDR3 bases: TGTGCCAGTAGTACCGGGACAGGATTTTATGGCTACACCTTC. It encodes CASSTGTGFYGYTF.

V usage is TRBV7-9 and J usage is TRBJ2-1; TRBD2 agrees at 9 bases. This CDR3 has 19 amino acids. Looked up from germline, CDR1 is SEHNR and CDR2 is FQNEAQ (reference sequence). The ends lost 1 base at V and 0 bases at J; junction bases unmatched: 10. The chain's CDR3 is CASSLVYSREGDSYNEQFF. For the CDR3, the DNA is TGTGCCAGCAGCTTAGTGTACTCGCGGGAGGGCGACTCCTACAATGAGCAGTTCTTC.